These 17 T cell receptor beta chains were sequenced from one sample in a study of shared clonotypes between healthy human individuals. Clones were sequenced by immunoSEQ multiplex PCR, and TCRdb holds only the in-frame ones, with some missing. The sample shows roughly 660,000 clones, around 91% of them seen only once. The sample consisted of memory CD8+ T cells from PBMCs. Documented subset: CD45RO+ cells pooled with CCR7-negative TemRA cells. These receptors all come from a young man in good health. Some clones in this sample may be carry-over from other donors' samples.

Concerning this clone: A read error may produce the germline difference seen at one junction end. The V call is TRBV7-9, the J call TRBJ2-3; D assignment may be TRBD1 or TRBD2 (5 bases each). Germline V gene data show CDR1 as SEHNR and CDR2 as FQNEAQ (reference sequence). The CDR3 runs to 14 residues. In nucleotides, the CDR3 is TGTGCCAGCGGCTTGTCTGGGGGTAGGGATACGCAGTATTTT. This sequence encodes CASGLSGGRDTQYF. The whole variable domain, remainder taken from reference TRBV7-9 and TRBJ2-3, is DTGVSQNPRHKITKRGQNVTFRCDPISEHNRLYWYRQTLGQGPEFLTYFQNEAQLEKSRLLSDRFSAERPKGSFSTLEIQRTEQGDSAMYLCASGLSGGRDTQYFGPGTRLTVL.

The chain uses TRBV15 and TRBJ2-5; D might be TRBD1 (6 bases). The CDR3 loop spans 15 amino acids. Trimming took off 11 bases at V and 5 bases at J, with 24 bases between the two ends. Germline lookup yields CDR1 LNHNV and CDR2 YYDKDF (reference sequence). This CDR3 reads CARRLPTGLWETQYF. CDR3 in DNA: TGTGCCCGGAGGCTCCCGACAGGCCTCTGGGAGACCCAGTACTTC.

The rearrangement joins TRBV6-1 to TRBJ2-1, with D unresolved. The germline CDR1 and CDR2 sequences are MNHNS and SASEGT. The length of the CDR3 is 14 residues. V lost 1 base and J 8 bases, leaving 12 bases between the germline ends. The CDR3, as DNA: TGTGCCAGCAGTGAAGAGCCCTCTAGGCATGAGCAGTTCTTC. It yields the protein CASSEEPSRHEQFF.

This clone occurred a few times. The CDR3 loop is CASSPGTAGTDTQYF. The CDR3 bases are TGTGCCAGCAGCCCCGGGACCGCCGGCACAGATACGCAGTATTTT. The chain has TRBV2 and TRBJ2-3, with D possibly called TRBD1 or TRBD2 (5 bases each). This CDR3 region has 15 residues. V lost 6 bases to trimming and J lost 1 base, with 14 bases between them. Looked up from germline, CDR1 is SNHLY and CDR2 is FYNNEI.

The V and J genes are TRBV28 and TRBJ1-4; D is perhaps TRBD1 (5 bases). The CDR3 runs to 15 residues. The germline gives CDR1 MDHEN, CDR2 SYDVKM. Trimming took 7 bases from V and 6 from J, leaving 18 bases between them. The CDR3 protein is CASTKGLNGDEKLFF. DNA of the CDR3: TGTGCCAGCACCAAGGGGCTAAATGGGGATGAAAAACTGTTTTTT.

In regard to this clone: This specimen includes other DNA sequences encoding the same CDR3. The chain links TRBV6-1 to TRBJ1-2; a possible D gene is TRBD1 (5 bases). V gave up 9 bases and J gave up 8 bases, with 22 bases separating them. The CDR3 is made up of 14 amino acids. Germline V CDR1 and CDR2: MNHNS, SASEGT. The chain's CDR3 is CASLGPFSVEGYTF. Here the CDR3 DNA reads TGTGCCAGTTTGGGACCGTTTTCAGTGGAGGGCTACACCTTC.

This clone was counted once. Other DNA sequences within the sample encode an identical CDR3. The chain uses TRBV9 and TRBJ1-4; no definite D call. The V end lost 0 bases, the J end lost 2 bases, and 5 bases lay between the germline ends. Germline CDR1 and CDR2: SGDLS and YYNGEE. CDR3 size: 14 residues. DNA of the CDR3: TGTGCCAGCAGCGTAGGAGGGACTAATGAAAAACTGTTTTTT. Amino acids: CASSVGGTNEKLFF.

Here the CDR3 reads CASSSPPLADLYNEQFF. In nucleotides, the CDR3 is TGTGCCAGCAGTTCTCCTCCCCTAGCGGATTTATACAATGAGCAGTTCTTC. This sequence joins TRBV27 and TRBJ2-1; 7 positions match TRBD2. The CDR3 is 17 amino acids. V trimming: 4 bases; J trimming: 4 bases; junction bases outside the gene matches: 13. Germline V gives CDR1 MNHEY, CDR2 SMNVEV (reference sequence).

The chain uses TRBV19 and TRBJ1-1; D remains ambiguous. Trimming cost V 2 bases and J 4 bases, with 2 bases left between them. Germline CDR1 reads LNHDA; CDR2 reads SQIVND (reference sequence). CDR3 length: 11 amino acids. The CDR3: CASSIFTEAFF. CDR3 in DNA: TGTGCCAGTAGTATATTCACTGAAGCTTTCTTT.

The chain links TRBV7-9 to TRBJ2-3, with 7 bases aligning to TRBD1. The CDR3 length is 13 residues. Unmatched junction bases numbered 5, after V lost 4 bases and J lost 7 bases. The germline V gene has CDR1 SEHNR and CDR2 FQNEAQ (reference sequence). CDR3 nucleotides: TGTGCCAGCAGCTCAGTGACAGGGAATACGCAGTATTTT. Amino acids: CASSSVTGNTQYF.

The chain carries TRBV5-5 and TRBJ2-1, with D perhaps matching TRBD1 or TRBD2 (7 bases each). V lost 4 bases and J 8 bases, leaving 25 bases between the germline ends. Germline CDR1 and CDR2: SGHKS and YYEKEE (reference sequence). The length of the CDR3 is 17 residues. CDR3 loop: CASSPGALLARGHEQFF. CDR3 nucleotides: TGTGCCAGCAGCCCGGGGGCTCTACTAGCGAGGGGGCATGAGCAGTTCTTC.

This clone is a singleton in its sample. This sequence joins TRBV7-3 and TRBJ2-3; weak D call: TRBD2 (7 bases). The CDR3 has 14 amino acids. V shed 6 bases and J shed 6 bases, with 16 bases lying between them. Germline CDR1 reads SGHTA; CDR2 reads FQGTGA. The CDR3 spells CASRSGGQADTQYF. Written as DNA, the CDR3 is TGTGCCAGCAGGTCCGGGGGGCAGGCGGATACGCAGTATTTT.

V gene TRBV28 combines with J gene TRBJ1-1; 7 bases map to TRBD1. The CDR3 loop spans 14 amino acids. V was pared by 6 bases and J by 4 bases, with 8 bases of the junction left unmatched. Germline V gene sequence: CDR1 MDHEN, CDR2 SYDVKM. The CDR3 region has the DNA TGTGCCAGCAGCCCACAGGGGAGGGGCACTGAAGCTTTCTTT. This sequence encodes CASSPQGRGTEAFF.

The rearrangement uses TRBV28 and TRBJ2-4; 8 bases agree with TRBD2. V dropped 2 bases and J dropped 2; count of bases not matched to a gene: 5. Germline V gene lookup returns CDR1 MDHEN and CDR2 SYDVKM. This CDR3 comprises 16 residues. The chain's CDR3 is CASSLPPGGPKNIQYF. CDR3 coding DNA: TGTGCCAGCAGTTTACCCCCGGGAGGGCCCAAAAACATTCAGTACTTC.

V usage is TRBV6-5 and J usage is TRBJ1-2, with a tentative D call TRBD1 (6 bases). CDR3 length equals 13 residues. Trimming stripped 7 bases from V and 6 bases from J, with 15 bases between. Germline V lookup: CDR1 MNHEY, CDR2 SVGAGI. CDR3 in amino acids: CASIQGGPHGYTF. CDR3 coding DNA: TGTGCCAGCATCCAAGGGGGACCCCATGGCTACACCTTC.

The V and J genes are TRBV4-1 and TRBJ2-3; perhaps TRBD2 as D (5 bases). Germline V gene data show CDR1 as MGHRA and CDR2 as YSYEKL. Trimming left V 2 bases short and J 10 bases short, with 19 bases between. This CDR3 comprises 15 residues. CDR3 bases: TGCGCCAGCAGCCAACCGGGGTCTCCTAAGGGTGCGCAGTATTTT. It yields the protein CASSQPGSPKGAQYF.

The chain employs TRBV6-5 and TRBJ1-1; no definite D call. The CDR3 runs 12 residues. Trimming stripped 6 bases from V and 1 base from J, with 6 bases between. Germline-derived CDR1 and CDR2 are MNHEY and SVGAGI. The CDR3 DNA reads as TGTGCCAGCAGCCGGTCGAACACTGAAGCTTTCTTT. Amino acids: CASSRSNTEAFF.